These 22 T cell receptor beta chains were sequenced from one sample in a study of Ad26.COV2.S vaccination and SARS-CoV-2 variants (TCRdb year 2021). The library was produced with the immunoSEQ multiplex PCR assay. The source is immuneACCESS, and TCRdb retained only in-frame sequences with V and J called. Part of the clones is not carried over; for the studies checked, unresolved V genes explain less than half of this, and the remainder is unexplained. For this sample there are 300,000 to 400,000 clones; around 86% appear just once. The ten largest clones represent about 3% of the sample. Per the publication, the treatment or condition label means: over 15 received Ad26.COV2.S at low or high dose, single or two shots; several received placebo; per-sample allocation not given. For vaccine and placebo recipients, repertoires were sequenced using samples collected on day 63 after the first injection.

The material was peripheral blood, obtained in a trial of Ad26.COV2.S vaccine versus placebo. The receptor set was obtained from a person between 18 and 59 years old who received the Ad26.COV2.S COVID-19 vaccine or a placebo.

In its sample, this clone was seen a few times. V usage is TRBV15 and J usage is TRBJ1-5; D gene ambiguous. The CDR3 extends over 13 amino acids. Germline assignment: CDR1 LNHNV and CDR2 YYDKDF (reference sequence). Trimming removed 5 bases at V and 5 bases at J, with 10 bases between. CDR3 sequence (DNA): TGTGCCACCAGCGTCCAATCCCATCAGCCCCAGCATTTT. Its translation: CATSVQSHQPQHF.

In regard to this clone: Different DNA sequences within this sample yield the same CDR3. This chain joins TRBV18 and TRBJ1-2; unclear D gene. The V gene lost 3 bases and the J gene lost 0 bases, with 5 bases spanning the gap. CDR3 length: 13 amino acids. Per the germline V gene, CDR1 is KGHSH and CDR2 is LQKENI. CDR3 loop: CASSPGSNYGYTF. The DNA for the CDR3 is TGTGCCAGCTCACCGGGATCTAACTATGGCTACACCTTC.

The chain carries TRBV5-1 and TRBJ2-5, with TRBD1 matching over 9 bases. Germline CDR1 reads SGHRS; CDR2 reads YFSETQ. The CDR3 sequence is 15 residues long. V was clipped by 4 bases and J by 5 bases; unmatched bases: 9. The CDR3 is CASSPDRGFGETQYF. CDR3 coding DNA: TGCGCCAGCAGCCCCGACAGGGGGTTCGGGGAGACCCAGTACTTC. Using reference TRBV5-1 and TRBJ2-5 for the parts outside the CDR3, the full variable domain is KAGVTQTPRYLIKTRGQQVTLSCSPISGHRSVSWYQQTPGQGLQFLFEYFSETQRNKGNFPGRFSGRQFSNSRSEMNVSTLELGDSALYLCASSPDRGFGETQYFGPGTRLLVL.

The chain couples TRBV3-1 (or the pseudogene TRBV3-2) to TRBJ2-7; 7 bases line up with TRBD1. The ends lost 1 base at V and 2 bases at J; junction bases unmatched: 5. CDR3 length: 15 amino acids. CDR1 LGHDT and CDR2 YNNKEL come from the germline V gene (reference sequence). The CDR3 reads CASSQGQGPAYEQYF. CDR3 DNA sequence: TGTGCCAGCAGCCAAGGACAGGGCCCAGCCTACGAGCAGTACTTC.

The chain combines TRBV4-3 with TRBJ2-7; tentative D call: TRBD1 (5 bases). Trimming took 1 base from V and 7 from J, leaving 17 bases between them. This CDR3 has 15 residues. Germline V gene lookup returns CDR1 LGHNA and CDR2 YSLEER. In DNA, the CDR3 is TGCGCCAGCAGCCAAGGACAGTCGACCACCGCGGAGCAGTACTTC. Translating it yields CASSQGQSTTAEQYF.

J is TRBJ2-4 and V is TRBV6-6; 7 bases are a match to TRBD1. Germline CDR1 and CDR2: MNHNY and SVGAGI (reference sequence). Trimming took 6 bases from V and 0 from J; bases not matched to a gene: 8. The CDR3 spans 16 residues. The CDR3 here is CASRSDRDLAKNIQYF. CDR3 sequence (DNA): TGTGCCAGCAGGTCCGACAGGGATTTAGCCAAAAACATTCAGTACTTC.

This clone has just one count. The chain uses TRBV5-6 and TRBJ1-1; 10 nucleotides align to TRBD1. Germline assignment: CDR1 SGHDT and CDR2 YYEEEE. The CDR3 consists of 16 residues. Trimming took 3 bases from V and 5 from J; bases not matched to a gene: 10. Here the CDR3 reads CASSWDTGQGETEAFF. CDR3 in DNA: TGTGCCAGCAGCTGGGATACCGGACAGGGGGAAACTGAAGCTTTCTTT.

Notes on this clone: This same CDR3 is encoded by further DNA sequences in the sample. The chain uses TRBV3-1 (or the pseudogene TRBV3-2) and TRBJ1-1; D gene uncertain. CDR1 LGHDT and CDR2 YNNKEL come from the germline V gene (reference sequence). The germline V and J ends were trimmed by 1 base and 2 bases, with 8 bases remaining between them. This CDR3 comprises 14 residues. The CDR3 DNA sequence: TGTGCCAGCAGCCAAGTCGAGGGCAACACTGAAGCTTTCTTT. This encodes CASSQVEGNTEAFF.

This clone was seen only a few times. The J gene is TRBJ1-1, the V gene TRBV3-1 (or the pseudogene TRBV3-2); D not resolved. Trimming left V 1 base short and J 1 base short, with 10 bases between. The germline CDR1 and CDR2 sequences are LGHDT and YNNKEL (reference sequence). This CDR3 comprises 15 residues. The CDR3 coding sequence is TGTGCCAGCAGCCAAGCTGCCCAGCCGAACACTGAAGCTTTCTTT. It translates to CASSQAAQPNTEAFF.

The chain carries TRBV7-6 and TRBJ2-3; D gene ambiguous. This CDR3 is 14 amino acids long. Germline CDR1 and CDR2: SGHVS and FNYEAQ. The V and J ends lost 5 bases and 0 bases respectively, with 9 bases between them. The CDR3 protein is CASSPGSSTDTQYF. CDR3 nucleotide sequence: TGTGCCAGCAGCCCAGGATCTAGCACAGATACGCAGTATTTT.

This clone has just a few counts. The chain carries TRBV4-2 and TRBJ1-4; 7 bases are shared with TRBD1. After removal of 3 bases from V and 8 bases from J, the junction contained 12 bases not matched to a gene. Germline CDR1 LGHNA, CDR2 YNFKEQ. There are 16 residues in the CDR3. The DNA of the CDR3 is TGTGCCAGCAGCCAGCCTTCGCCAGGGGGATCAGAAAAACTGTTTTTT. Encoded protein: CASSQPSPGGSEKLFF.

The chain carries TRBV6-5 and TRBJ1-2, with a possible D match to TRBD1 (5 bases). Trimming removed 2 bases from V and 7 bases from J, with 8 bases in between. Germline V gene data show CDR1 as MNHEY and CDR2 as SVGAGI. The CDR3 is 12 amino acids. CDR3 sequence (DNA): TGTGCCAGCAGTTACCGGGGGGTTGGCTACACCTTC. Translated, it gives CASSYRGVGYTF.

The chain recombines TRBV7-2 with TRBJ2-1; TRBD2 is a possible D gene (6 bases). The CDR3 extends over 15 amino acids. V was pared by 6 bases and J by 7 bases, with 19 bases between. Germline CDR1 is SGHTA and CDR2 is FQGNSA. CDR3 nucleotides: TGTGCCAGCAGGCCCTCGTGGGCCGGGGGAAATGAGCAGTTCTTC. It encodes CASRPSWAGGNEQFF. The full variable domain, rest sourced from reference TRBV7-2 and TRBJ2-1, is GAGVSQSPSNKVTEKGKDVELRCDPISGHTALYWYRQSLGQGLEFLIYFQGNSAPDKSGLPSDRFSAERTGGSVSTLTIQRTQQEDSAVYLCASRPSWAGGNEQFFGPGTRLTVL.

The V gene is TRBV14, the J gene TRBJ2-1, with TRBD2 matching 13 bases. Germline V gene lookup returns CDR1 SGHDN and CDR2 FVKESK. V lost 8 bases to trimming and J lost 9 bases; unmatched junction nucleotides: 10. The CDR3 is made up of 15 amino acids. The CDR3, as DNA: TGTGCCAGCGCCCCACTAGCGGGGGGGCGGGTTGAGCAGTTCTTC. Protein: CASAPLAGGRVEQFF.

The sample holds one count of this clone. The chain links TRBV5-1 to TRBJ1-1; D gene uncertain. V lost 4 bases, J lost 10 bases, and 17 bases lay in between. Germline values: CDR1 SGHRS, CDR2 YFSETQ. There are 13 residues in the CDR3. The chain's CDR3 is CASSTDGKGPAFF. The DNA of the CDR3 is TGCGCCAGCAGCACGGACGGCAAAGGCCCAGCTTTCTTT.

This clone was counted at least ten times. This sequence joins TRBV29-1 and TRBJ1-3, with D uncertain. CDR3 length: 14 amino acids. Trimming took 4 bases from V and 4 from J, leaving 14 bases between them. Germline V gene data show CDR1 as SQVTM and CDR2 as ANQGSEA. CDR3: CSVVVGEGGNTIYF. DNA of the CDR3: TGCAGCGTTGTAGTTGGGGAAGGGGGAAACACCATATATTTT.

V gene TRBV19 combines with J gene TRBJ1-1; TRBD1 might be the D (6 bases). Germline CDR1 LNHDA, CDR2 SQIVND (reference sequence). The germline V and J ends were trimmed by 6 bases and 1 base, with 15 bases remaining between them. This CDR3 has 15 amino acids. CDR3 protein: CASRTYREKNTEAFF. The DNA of the CDR3 is TGTGCCAGTAGAACCTACAGGGAAAAGAACACTGAAGCTTTCTTT.

This rearrangement joins TRBV14 to TRBJ2-1, with TRBD2 identical over 7 bases. There are 17 residues in the CDR3. In germline, CDR1 is SGHDN, CDR2 FVKESK. Unmatched junction bases numbered 6, after V lost 0 bases and J lost 1 base. The CDR3 loop reads CASSQDTNSGSYNEQFF. The DNA of the CDR3 is TGTGCCAGCAGCCAAGATACGAATAGCGGGTCCTACAATGAGCAGTTCTTC. The whole variable domain, filled in from reference TRBV14 and TRBJ2-1, reads EAGVTQFPSHSVIEKGQTVTLRCDPISGHDNLYWYRRVMGKEIKFLLHFVKESKQDESGMPNNRFLAERTGGTYSTLKVQPAELEDSGVYFCASSQDTNSGSYNEQFFGPGTRLTVL.

This chain joins TRBV6-5 and TRBJ2-7, with 8 nucleotides matching TRBD1. Germline-derived CDR1 and CDR2 are MNHEY and SVGAGI. V shed 0 bases and J 0 bases; nucleotides not matched to a gene: 4. The CDR3 is 16 residues long. CDR3: CASSYSGQGISYEQYF. The DNA for the CDR3 is TGTGCCAGCAGTTACTCAGGACAGGGTATCTCCTACGAGCAGTACTTC.

The chain couples TRBV4-1 to TRBJ1-1, with 10 bases matching TRBD1. V was pared by 0 bases and J by 13 bases, with 8 bases of the junction left unmatched. There are 14 residues in the CDR3. Germline loops: CDR1 MGHRA, CDR2 YSYEKL. CDR3 in amino acids: CASSQDRTGGLGFF. As DNA, the CDR3 is TGCGCCAGCAGCCAAGATCGGACAGGGGGATTGGGTTTCTTT.

This chain connects TRBV6-2 or TRBV6-3 to TRBJ2-3; 12 bases are a match to TRBD2. Trimming at V came to 6 bases and at J to 0 bases, leaving 1 base not matched to a gene. The V gene's germline CDR1 is MNHEY and CDR2 SVGEGT. This CDR3 is 15 amino acids long. CDR3 sequence: CASSLAGGSTDTQYF. In nucleotides, the CDR3 is TGTGCCAGCAGCCTAGCGGGGGGGAGCACAGATACGCAGTATTTT.

This chain uses TRBV5-6 with TRBJ1-4; D may be TRBD1 (6 bases). V shed 2 bases and J shed 1 base, with 18 bases lying between them. The CDR3 has 18 amino acids. The germline CDR1 and CDR2 sequences are SGHDT and YYEEEE. CDR3 bases: TGTGCCAGCAGCTTAGGACCATACCGGGGGCAAACTAATGAAAAACTGTTTTTT. This codes for CASSLGPYRGQTNEKLFF. The full variable domain, in which reference TRBV5-6 and TRBJ1-4 provide the parts outside the CDR3, is DAGVTQSPTHLIKTRGQQVTLRCSPKSGHDTVSWYQQALGQGPQFIFQYYEEEERQRGNFPDRFSGHQFPNYSSELNVNALLLGDSALYLCASSLGPYRGQTNEKLFFGSGTQLSVL.